This passage covers 13 T cell receptor beta chains from one sample sequenced in a study of shared clonotypes between healthy human individuals (dated by TCRdb to about 2020). Library preparation employed the immunoSEQ multiplex PCR assay. In TCRdb, the immuneACCESS table is reduced to in-frame sequences with V and J assigned. These tables do not hold every clone; where another copy was compared, an unresolved V gene accounts for under half, and the others remain unexplained. For this sample the table gives 950,000 to 1,100,000 clones, of which around 76% were detected only once. The ten biggest clones cover about 1.4% of the sample. What was sequenced was memory CD4+ T cells sorted from blood. The cell subset or site label corresponds to: CD45RA-negative fraction. All receptors derive from a man aged 18 to 29 in good health.

The chain recombines TRBV5-1 with TRBJ2-2; D may be TRBD2 (6 bases). Germline loops: CDR1 SGHRS, CDR2 YFSETQ. V was clipped by 4 bases and J by 2 bases, with 15 bases between them. The CDR3 runs 16 residues. CDR3 sequence: CASSVTGTPNTGELFF. In DNA, the CDR3 is TGCGCCAGCAGCGTTACCGGGACTCCCAACACCGGGGAGCTGTTTTTT.

The chain carries TRBV11-2 and TRBJ2-3; 8 bases agree with TRBD2. The germline CDR1 and CDR2 sequences are SGHAT and FQNNGV. J lost 3 bases, V lost 5 bases, and 7 bases had no gene match. The CDR3 has 15 residues. DNA for the CDR3: TGTGCCAGCAGCCCGGGGACTAGTAGGACAGATACGCAGTATTTT. Translating it yields CASSPGTSRTDTQYF.

The chain carries TRBV7-9 and TRBJ2-2; weak D call: TRBD2 (5 bases). The CDR3 is 13 residues long. Between the trimmed V and J ends, which lost 5 bases and 6 bases, there was a span of 10 bases. Germline-derived CDR1 and CDR2 are SEHNR and FQNEAQ (reference sequence). The chain's CDR3 is CASSRAGSGELFF. Written as DNA, the CDR3 is TGTGCCAGCAGCCGGGCGGGTTCCGGGGAGCTGTTTTTT.

The chain carries TRBV10-3 and TRBJ1-2; D is ambiguous. The CDR3 has 14 amino acids. CDR1 ENHRY and CDR2 SYGVKD come from the germline V gene. Trimming shortened V by 0 bases and J by 4 bases, and 9 bases separated the two germline ends. CDR3 residues: CAISESGSSYGYTF. CDR3 nucleotide sequence: TGTGCCATCAGTGAGTCGGGCAGTTCCTATGGCTACACCTTC.

The J gene is TRBJ2-2, the V gene TRBV10-3; the match to TRBD2 covers 10 bases. From germline, CDR1 is ENHRY and CDR2 SYGVKD. The CDR3 is 16 residues long. J gave up 4 bases and V 3 bases, and 5 bases lay outside the gene matches. DNA for the CDR3: TGTGCCATCAGTGACGCTAGCGGGAGTGCCACCGGGGAGCTGTTTTTT. The encoded protein is CAISDASGSATGELFF.

V usage is TRBV6-5 and J usage is TRBJ2-5; 9 bases match TRBD1. The J call could be wrong; TRBJ2-7 is a better fit for the DNA end. Germline values: CDR1 MNHEY, CDR2 SVGAGI. This CDR3 comprises 13 residues. The CDR3 nucleotides are TGTGCCAGCACAGGGACAGGGTCTGGCGAGCAGTACTTC. It translates to CASTGTGSGEQYF.

With regard to this clone: The sample has other DNA sequences that encode this CDR3 too. The chain uses TRBV11-2 and TRBJ2-7; D remains ambiguous. CDR1 is SGHAT, CDR2 FQNNGV, per germline. Trimming pared 1 base from V and 2 bases from J, leaving 6 bases between. The CDR3 loop spans 13 amino acids. CDR3 sequence (DNA): TGTGCCAGCAGCTTAGGACGGACCTACGAGCAGTACTTC. This gives the protein CASSLGRTYEQYF.

The chain is built from TRBV15 and TRBJ2-1; 9 bases are shared with TRBD1. The CDR3 is 16 amino acids. The V and J ends lost 3 bases and 8 bases, in that order; junction bases with no gene match: 11. Germline lookup yields CDR1 LNHNV and CDR2 YYDKDF (reference sequence). CDR3 DNA sequence: TGTGCCACCAGCAGTCTGAAGACAGGGGGGTTTGATGAGCAGTTCTTC. Translated: CATSSLKTGGFDEQFF.

As to this clone: Other DNA sequences in the same sample also yield this CDR3. The rearrangement links TRBV5-1 to TRBJ2-7; no clear D gene. V lost 0 bases to trimming and J lost 4 bases, with 11 bases between them. This CDR3 region has 14 residues. The V gene's germline CDR1 is SGHRS and CDR2 YFSETQ. The CDR3 reads CASSLASGLYEQYF. For the CDR3, the DNA is TGCGCCAGCAGCTTGGCCTCGGGCTTATACGAGCAGTACTTC.

On this clone: Additional DNA sequences in this sample encode the identical CDR3. The CDR3 loop is CASSPPPGRETQYF. The CDR3 bases are TGTGCCAGCTCACCACCTCCAGGTCGGGAGACCCAGTACTTC. The chain recombines TRBV18 with TRBJ2-5; D gene ambiguous. The V gene lost 0 bases and the J gene lost 5 bases, with 10 bases spanning the gap. CDR3 length equals 14 residues. The germline CDR1 and CDR2 sequences are KGHSH and LQKENI.

This clone was seen only a few times. The same CDR3 can be traced to other DNA sequences in this sample. This sequence joins TRBV9 and TRBJ2-3, with 10 nucleotides matching TRBD2. The CDR3 has 15 residues. Germline V gene lookup returns CDR1 SGDLS and CDR2 YYNGEE. V gave up 4 bases and J gave up 6 bases; unmatched junction bases: 8. CDR3 DNA: TGTGCCAGCAGCCCACCGGGACTAGCGCGGGATACGCAGTATTTT. It encodes CASSPPGLARDTQYF.

The gene calls are TRBV15 and TRBJ2-5; D unresolved. V shed 5 bases and J shed 1 base, with 8 bases lying between them. Germline CDR1 is LNHNV and CDR2 is YYDKDF (reference sequence). The CDR3 contains 13 residues. CDR3 DNA sequence: TGTGCCACCAGCGCCAGGTTCCAAGAGACCCAGTACTTC. This gives the protein CATSARFQETQYF.

This chain links TRBV5-1 with TRBJ2-1; a weak D match, TRBD2 (6 bases). CDR3 length: 14 residues. CDR1 and CDR2 from the germline V gene are SGHRS and YFSETQ. Trimming cost V 6 bases and J 2 bases, with 12 bases left between them. CDR3 protein: CASTRDSTYNEQFF. CDR3 in DNA: TGCGCCAGCACCCGGGACTCGACCTACAATGAGCAGTTCTTC.